Listed here are 10 T cell receptor beta chains from one sample, sequenced in a study of blood T cells in healthy people across ages. A second PCR of roughly 7 to 11 cycles used a sample-barcoded 5' primer and a J-beta primer mix. TCRdb ran MiXCR on the 5' RACE reads and lists one entry per CDR3 protein. This sample has around 800,000 distinct CDR3 sequences, with about 26% found just once. Separately, the same data were catalogued under a study of T cells of mothers and their children.

The material sequenced was blood. These receptors came from a boy between 10 and 17 years old in good health.

The J gene is TRBJ2-5, the V gene TRBV19; D unresolved. The closer fit of TRBJ2-1 to the DNA end suggests the J call may be wrong. The V gene's germline CDR1 is LNHDA and CDR2 SQIVND (reference sequence). CDR3 length: 11 amino acids. The CDR3 is CASSIFNEQFF. In DNA form, the CDR3 reads TGTGCCAGTAGTATTTTCAATGAGCAGTTCTTC.

This clonotype occurred a few times. V and J are TRBV27 and TRBJ1-1; no clear D. Germline assignment: CDR1 MNHEY and CDR2 SMNVEV (reference sequence). V was clipped by 5 bases and J by 6 bases, with 22 bases between them. The CDR3 length is 16 residues. Here the CDR3 reads CASSRGHQVGLSEAFF. The CDR3, as DNA: TGTGCCAGCAGTCGGGGTCACCAGGTCGGACTATCTGAAGCTTTCTTT.

The V gene is TRBV7-6, the J gene TRBJ2-5; D could derive from TRBD1 or TRBD2 (6 bases each). TRBJ2-1 explains the end of the DNA better; the J call may be wrong. Germline CDR1 is SGHVS and CDR2 is FNYEAQ. The CDR3 length is 16 residues. CDR3 sequence: CASSLLLGGNSGEQFF. The DNA of the CDR3 is TGTGCCAGCAGCCTCCTCCTGGGGGGCAATAGCGGTGAGCAGTTCTTC.

This chain connects TRBV29-1 to TRBJ2-7; TRBD1 aligns across 10 bases. The CDR3 length is 14 residues. The ends lost 4 bases at V and 5 bases at J; junction bases unmatched: 8. CDR1 and CDR2 from the germline V gene are SQVTM and ANQGSEA. This CDR3 reads CSVGMGTGVHEQYF. The CDR3 DNA is TGCAGCGTTGGGATGGGGACAGGGGTCCACGAGCAGTACTTC.

This clonotype appeared once. This chain links TRBV20-1 with TRBJ2-5; 9 bases align to TRBD2. Per germline, CDR1 DFQATT and CDR2 SNEGSKA (reference sequence). The CDR3 has 13 residues. J gave up 5 bases and V 7 bases, and 8 bases lay outside the gene matches. In nucleotides, the CDR3 is TGCAGTGGAGAGCGGGGGGACTCCGAGACCCAGTACTTC. It specifies CSGERGDSETQYF.

Ten or more counts support this clonotype. The CDR3 coding sequence is TGTGCCAGCAGTTTACAGGGGGGCATTCAGTACTTC. Amino acids: CASSLQGGIQYF. The chain carries TRBV12-3 or TRBV12-4 and TRBJ2-4; tentative D call: TRBD1 (7 bases). The CDR3 length is 12 residues. Trimming shortened V by 2 bases and J by 9 bases, and 8 bases separated the two germline ends.

CDR3: CASLVRGNTGELFF. The CDR3 DNA follows: TGTGCCAGCCTGGTCCGGGGGAACACCGGGGAGCTGTTTTTT. The rearrangement uses TRBV7-9 and TRBJ2-2, with D tentatively TRBD2 (5 bases). The CDR3 consists of 14 residues. Germline CDR1 reads SEHNR; CDR2 reads FQNEAQ (reference sequence). Deletions cut 8 bases from V and 1 base from J, with 11 bases between.

The chain recombines TRBV6-6 with TRBJ1-2; a weak D match, TRBD1 (5 bases). Germline V CDR1 and CDR2: MNHNY, SVGAGI (reference sequence). Trimming removed 2 bases at V and 12 bases at J, with 16 bases between. This CDR3 has 13 amino acids. This CDR3 is CASSYPSHPGHTF. The CDR3 nucleotides are TGTGCCAGCAGTTACCCAAGCCATCCGGGACACACCTTC.

The chain links TRBV7-9 to TRBJ2-4, with D perhaps being TRBD1 or TRBD2 (5 bases each). The germline V gene encodes CDR1 SEHNR and CDR2 FQNEAQ (reference sequence). Trimming removed 3 bases at V and 8 bases at J, with 14 bases between. This CDR3 has 14 residues. The CDR3 DNA reads as TGTGCCAGCAGCTTCAAGTTGCGAGGGGACATTCAGTACTTC. Translating gives CASSFKLRGDIQYF. Variable domain in full (rest from reference TRBV7-9 and TRBJ2-4): DTGVSQNPRHKITKRGQNVTFRCDPISEHNRLYWYRQTLGQGPEFLTYFQNEAQLEKSRLLSDRFSAERPKGSFSTLEIQRTEQGDSAMYLCASSFKLRGDIQYFGAGTRLSVL.

The rearrangement uses TRBV20-1 and TRBJ1-2, with D possibly TRBD1 on 5 matching bases. The V gene lost 8 bases and the J gene lost 0 bases, with 16 bases spanning the gap. This CDR3 comprises 14 residues. Looked up from germline, CDR1 is DFQATT and CDR2 is SNEGSKA (reference sequence). CDR3 protein: CSTPVGVSNYGYTF. The CDR3 coding sequence is TGCAGTACTCCTGTAGGGGTGTCTAACTATGGCTACACCTTC.